This TCR beta chain was obtained from a study of cytomegalovirus exposure and HLA in healthy donors. The wider study: Earlier, 110 million or so unique TCR beta sequences were recovered from around 190 million T cells by an analysis. Study outcomes and limitations: The listing of 150 or so TCR beta chains classed them as cytomegalovirus-associated. Analyzed later, most CMV-associated TCR beta chains appeared HLA-restricted.

The primer mix had 60 Vbeta and 13 Jbeta primers. The protocol was immunoSEQ multiplex PCR, while the TCRdb copy is restricted to in-frame clones and leaves out a portion. The table has approximately 150,000 clones, 68% seen once; the top ten hold approximately 1.5%. Germline lookup yields CDR1 KGHSH and CDR2 LQKENI. This CDR3 spans 14 amino acids. The junction had 4 bases not matched to a gene; V was cut back by 3 bases and J by 4 bases. Concerning this clone: The antigen is unknown.

It was healthy bone marrow donors who served as donors. Sequenced input: PBMCs. This chain uses TRBV18 with TRBJ2-7; TRBD1 matches 9 bases. The clonotype comes from a man aged 45-65 years in good health and CMV-seronegative. The CDR3: CASSPGQGLYEQYF. CDR3 bases: TGTGCCAGCTCACCTGGACAGGGGTTGTACGAGCAGTACTTC.